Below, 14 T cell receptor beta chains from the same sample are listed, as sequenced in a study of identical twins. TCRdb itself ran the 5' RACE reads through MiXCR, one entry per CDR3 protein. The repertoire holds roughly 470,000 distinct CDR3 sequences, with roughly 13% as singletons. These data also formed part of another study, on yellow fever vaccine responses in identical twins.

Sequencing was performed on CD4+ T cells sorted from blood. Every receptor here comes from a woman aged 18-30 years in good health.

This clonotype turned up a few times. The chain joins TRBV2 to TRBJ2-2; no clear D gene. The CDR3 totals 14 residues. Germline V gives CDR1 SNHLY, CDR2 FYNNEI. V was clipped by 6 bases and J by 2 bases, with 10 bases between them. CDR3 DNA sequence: TGTGCCAGCAGGCGGACCATAAACACCGGGGAGCTGTTTTTT. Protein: CASRRTINTGELFF.

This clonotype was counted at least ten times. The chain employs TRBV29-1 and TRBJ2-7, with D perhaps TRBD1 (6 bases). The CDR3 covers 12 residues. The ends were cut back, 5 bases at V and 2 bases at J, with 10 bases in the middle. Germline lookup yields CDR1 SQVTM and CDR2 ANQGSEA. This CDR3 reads CSVTQGPYEQYF. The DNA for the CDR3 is TGCAGCGTTACACAGGGCCCCTACGAGCAGTACTTC.

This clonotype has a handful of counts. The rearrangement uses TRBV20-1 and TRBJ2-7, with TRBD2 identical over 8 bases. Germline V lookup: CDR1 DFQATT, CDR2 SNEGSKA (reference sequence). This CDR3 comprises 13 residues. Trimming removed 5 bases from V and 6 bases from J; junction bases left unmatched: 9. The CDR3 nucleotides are TGCAGTGCTCTGCGGGTCGGGGGGGGCGAGCAGTACTTC. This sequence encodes CSALRVGGGEQYF.

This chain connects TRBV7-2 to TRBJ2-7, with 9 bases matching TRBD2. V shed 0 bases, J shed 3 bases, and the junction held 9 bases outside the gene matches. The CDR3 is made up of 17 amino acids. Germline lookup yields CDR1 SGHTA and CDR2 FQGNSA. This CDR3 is CASSLASSLAGLYEQYF. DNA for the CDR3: TGTGCCAGCAGCTTAGCCTCTTCTCTAGCGGGACTCTACGAGCAGTACTTC.

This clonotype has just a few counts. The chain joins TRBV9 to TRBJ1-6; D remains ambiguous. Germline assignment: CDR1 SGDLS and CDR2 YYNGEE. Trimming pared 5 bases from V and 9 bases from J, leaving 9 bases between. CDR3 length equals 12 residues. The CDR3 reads CASSATSSPLHF. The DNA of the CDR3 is TGTGCCAGCAGTGCGACAAGTTCACCCCTCCACTTT. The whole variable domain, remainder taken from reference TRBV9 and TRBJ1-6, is DSGVTQTPKHLITATGQRVTLRCSPRSGDLSVYWYQQSLDQGLQFLIQYYNGEERAKGNILERFSAQQFPDLHSELNLSSLELGDSALYFCASSATSSPLHFGNGTRLTVT.

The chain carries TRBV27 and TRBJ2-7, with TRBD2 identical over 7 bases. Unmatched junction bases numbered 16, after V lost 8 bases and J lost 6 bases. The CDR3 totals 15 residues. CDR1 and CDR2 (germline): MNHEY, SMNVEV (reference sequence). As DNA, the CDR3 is TGTGCCAGCGGCCTATATCCCACAAGGGAGGGCGAGCAGTACTTC. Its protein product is CASGLYPTREGEQYF.

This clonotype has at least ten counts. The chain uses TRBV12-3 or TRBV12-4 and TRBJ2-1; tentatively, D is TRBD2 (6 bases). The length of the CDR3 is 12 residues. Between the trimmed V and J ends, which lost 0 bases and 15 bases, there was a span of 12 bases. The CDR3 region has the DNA TGTGCCAGCAGTTTAGCGCCCGGCGGGGCGTTCTTC. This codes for CASSLAPGGAFF.

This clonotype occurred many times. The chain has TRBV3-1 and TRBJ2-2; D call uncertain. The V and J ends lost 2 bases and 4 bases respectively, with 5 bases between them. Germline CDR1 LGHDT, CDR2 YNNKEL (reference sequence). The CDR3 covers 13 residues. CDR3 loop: CASSQTTTGELFF. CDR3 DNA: TGTGCCAGCAGCCAAACAACCACCGGGGAGCTGTTTTTT. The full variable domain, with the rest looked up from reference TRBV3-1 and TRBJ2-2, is DTAVSQTPKYLVTQMGNDKSIKCEQNLGHDTMYWYKQDSKKFLKIMFSYNNKELIINETVPNRFSPKSPDKAHLNLHINSLELGDSAVYFCASSQTTTGELFFGEGSRLTVL.

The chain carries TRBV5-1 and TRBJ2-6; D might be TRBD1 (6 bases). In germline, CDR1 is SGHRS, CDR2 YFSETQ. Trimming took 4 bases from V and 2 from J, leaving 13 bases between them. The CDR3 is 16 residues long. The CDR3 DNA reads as TGCGCCAGCAGCCTCCGGGCAGGGGCTGGGGCCAACGTCCTGACTTTC. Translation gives CASSLRAGAGANVLTF.

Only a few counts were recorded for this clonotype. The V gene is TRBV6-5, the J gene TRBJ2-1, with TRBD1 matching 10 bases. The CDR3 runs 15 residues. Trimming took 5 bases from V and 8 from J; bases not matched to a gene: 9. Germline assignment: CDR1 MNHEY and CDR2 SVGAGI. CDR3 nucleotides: TGTGCCAGCAGTCTATCGGACAGGGGGGGCTATGAGCAGTTCTTC. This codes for CASSLSDRGGYEQFF.

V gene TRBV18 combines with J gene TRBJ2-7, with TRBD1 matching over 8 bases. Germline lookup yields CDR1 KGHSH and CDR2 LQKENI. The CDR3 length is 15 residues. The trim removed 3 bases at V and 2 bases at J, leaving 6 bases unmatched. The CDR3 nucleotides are TGTGCCAGCTCACCCCGACAGGGGCTTGCCTACGAGCAGTACTTC. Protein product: CASSPRQGLAYEQYF.

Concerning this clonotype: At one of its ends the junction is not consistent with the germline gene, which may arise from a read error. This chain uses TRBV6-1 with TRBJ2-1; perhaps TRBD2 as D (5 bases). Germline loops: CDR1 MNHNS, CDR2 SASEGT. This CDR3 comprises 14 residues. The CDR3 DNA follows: TGTGCCTGCAGTCGTCCCGGGACCTACAATGAGCAGTTCTTC. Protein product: CACSRPGTYNEQFF.

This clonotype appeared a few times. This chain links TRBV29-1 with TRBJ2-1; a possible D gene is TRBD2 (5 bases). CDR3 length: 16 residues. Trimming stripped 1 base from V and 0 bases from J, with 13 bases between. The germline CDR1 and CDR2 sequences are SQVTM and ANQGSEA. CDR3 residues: CSVEGSRGGSYNEQFF. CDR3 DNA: TGCAGCGTTGAAGGGAGCCGCGGAGGCTCCTACAATGAGCAGTTCTTC.

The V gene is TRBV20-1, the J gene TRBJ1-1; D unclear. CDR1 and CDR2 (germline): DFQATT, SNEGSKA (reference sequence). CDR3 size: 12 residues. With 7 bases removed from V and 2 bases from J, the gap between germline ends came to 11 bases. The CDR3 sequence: CSVRTDNTEAFF. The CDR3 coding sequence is TGCAGTGTAAGGACGGATAACACTGAAGCTTTCTTT.